This passage covers 11 T cell receptor beta chains from one sample sequenced in a study of human T cells and chemical hapten exposure. TCRdb analysed the RACE reads with MiXCR anew, one entry per CDR3 protein. The table lists 100,000 or so distinct CDR3 sequences, around 35% of them singletons. As for time point: patch test 3, about 24 weeks after DPC sensitization. Treatment in this sample: therapeutic diphenylcyclopropenone sensitization with weekly scalp DPC. The sample was whole blood, taken in connection with sensitization to the hapten diphenylcyclopropenone (DPC). These receptors were taken from a man aged 35-49 years with alopecia areata. Some clones in this sample may be carry-over from other donors' samples.

The CDR3 here is CASSIDRGQPQHF. CDR3 sequence (DNA): TGTGCCAGCAGTATAGACAGGGGGCAGCCCCAGCATTTT. The rearrangement links TRBV27 to TRBJ1-5; TRBD1 agrees at 9 bases. Germline V lookup: CDR1 MNHEY, CDR2 SMNVEV (reference sequence). Trimming took 5 bases from V and 7 from J; bases not matched to a gene: 3. This CDR3 contains 13 residues.

This clonotype was observed a few times. V gene TRBV18 combines with J gene TRBJ2-7; either TRBD1 or TRBD2 may fit D (5 bases each). The germline V gene has CDR1 KGHSH and CDR2 LQKENI. The CDR3 spans 13 residues. The V end was cut by 8 bases, the J end by 4 bases, with 15 bases between. In DNA, the CDR3 is TGTGCCAGCCTACGCTCTTGGGGGTACGAGCAGTACTTC. Amino acids: CASLRSWGYEQYF. Full variable domain (rest looked up from reference TRBV18 and TRBJ2-7): NAGVMQNPRHLVRRRGQEARLRCSPMKGHSHVYWYRQLPEEGLKFMVYLQKENIIDESGMPKERFSAEFPKEGPSILRIQQVVRGDSAAYFCASLRSWGYEQYFGPGTRLTVT.

The rearrangement uses TRBV6-5 and TRBJ1-5, with 8 bases that match TRBD1. After removal of 4 bases from V and 7 bases from J, the junction contained 6 bases not matched to a gene. The germline gives CDR1 MNHEY, CDR2 SVGAGI. The CDR3 has 14 residues. The CDR3 bases are TGTGCCAGCAGTTCCGGACAGGGAGGCCAGCCCCAGCATTTT. It specifies CASSSGQGGQPQHF.

In this sample, this clonotype turned up a few times. This chain joins TRBV10-3 and TRBJ2-6, with a weak D call TRBD1 (5 bases). This CDR3 spans 21 amino acids. V lost 4 bases to trimming and J lost 1 base, with 26 bases between them. Germline V lookup: CDR1 ENHRY, CDR2 SYGVKD. The CDR3 is CAISGPPAIFTGRSGANVLTF. The CDR3 DNA sequence: TGTGCCATCAGTGGTCCCCCGGCAATTTTTACAGGAAGGTCTGGGGCCAACGTCCTGACTTTC.

J is TRBJ2-5 and V is TRBV9; D possibly corresponds to TRBD2 (5 bases). Trimming took off 4 bases at V and 4 bases at J, with 17 bases between the two ends. Germline CDR1 and CDR2: SGDLS and YYNGEE. The CDR3 totals 15 residues. This chain's CDR3 is CASSSRGVAPETQYF. The CDR3, as DNA: TGTGCCAGCAGCTCCCGTGGGGTAGCGCCAGAGACCCAGTACTTC.

To note about this clonotype: A read error may produce the germline difference seen at one junction end. The chain has TRBV6-2 or TRBV6-3 and TRBJ1-1, with D tentatively TRBD1 (6 bases). CDR1 MNHEY and CDR2 SVGEGT come from the germline V gene. CDR3 length: 14 residues. In DNA form, the CDR3 reads TGTGCCGGCAGGCCACAGGGCCCAGCCACTGAAGCTTTCTTT. Its protein product is CAGRPQGPATEAFF.

V is TRBV12-3 or TRBV12-4 and J is TRBJ2-5; D is possibly TRBD2 (5 bases). V was clipped by 5 bases and J by 5 bases, with 24 bases between them. The CDR3 runs 17 residues. The DNA of the CDR3 is TGTGCCAGCAGTCCTGCGGTCAGAGGGAGTGCTCCCGAGACCCAGTACTTC. This gives the protein CASSPAVRGSAPETQYF.

The CDR3 spells CAHDAGDTNEQFF. The CDR3 DNA reads as TGTGCCCACGACGCGGGAGACACCAATGAGCAGTTCTTC. This sequence joins TRBV6-2 or TRBV6-3 and TRBJ2-1; 7 bases map to TRBD2. The CDR3 length is 13 residues. Germline-derived CDR1 and CDR2 are MNHEY and SVGEGT. V shed 11 bases and J 6 bases; nucleotides not matched to a gene: 10.

The gene calls are TRBV6-5 and TRBJ1-3; tentatively, D is TRBD1 (5 bases). This CDR3 has 14 residues. V lost 6 bases to trimming and J lost 0 bases, with 9 bases between them. CDR1 MNHEY and CDR2 SVGAGI come from the germline V gene. CDR3 residues: CASSRQFSGNTIYF. CDR3 coding DNA: TGTGCCAGCAGCCGACAGTTCTCTGGAAACACCATATATTTT.

The chain links TRBV5-1 to TRBJ2-3; TRBD2 aligns across 13 bases. The CDR3 contains 17 residues. Germline CDR1 is SGHRS and CDR2 is YFSETQ. V was clipped by 4 bases and J by 6 bases; unmatched bases: 11. The CDR3 reads CASSQGLAGAPEDTQYF. CDR3 DNA sequence: TGCGCCAGCAGCCAAGGACTAGCGGGAGCCCCGGAGGATACGCAGTATTTT.

The rearrangement joins TRBV20-1 to TRBJ2-1, with D possibly being TRBD1 or TRBD2 (5 bases each). Germline V gene sequence: CDR1 DFQATT, CDR2 SNEGSKA (reference sequence). V was trimmed by 6 bases and J by 1 base, leaving 16 bases between them. The CDR3 extends over 15 amino acids. The CDR3 DNA reads as TGCAGTGCCCCGCCGGGACGTCGTTCCTACAATGAGCAGTTCTTC. This codes for CSAPPGRRSYNEQFF.